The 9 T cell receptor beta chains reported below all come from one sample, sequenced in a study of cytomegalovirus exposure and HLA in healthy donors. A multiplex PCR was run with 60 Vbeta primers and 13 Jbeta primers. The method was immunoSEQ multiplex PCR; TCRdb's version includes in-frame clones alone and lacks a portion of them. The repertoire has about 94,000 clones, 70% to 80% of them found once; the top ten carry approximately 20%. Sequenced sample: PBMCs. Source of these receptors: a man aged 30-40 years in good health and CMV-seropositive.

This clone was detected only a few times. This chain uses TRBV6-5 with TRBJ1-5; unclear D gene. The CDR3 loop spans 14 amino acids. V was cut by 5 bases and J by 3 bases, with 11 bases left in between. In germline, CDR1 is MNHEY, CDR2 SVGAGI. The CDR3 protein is CASSAYSTNQPQHF. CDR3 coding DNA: TGTGCCAGCAGTGCCTACAGTACCAATCAGCCCCAGCATTTT.

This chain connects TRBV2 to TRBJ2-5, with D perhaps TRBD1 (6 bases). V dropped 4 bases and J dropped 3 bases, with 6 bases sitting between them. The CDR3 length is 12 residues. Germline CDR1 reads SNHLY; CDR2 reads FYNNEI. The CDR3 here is CASSAGEETQYF. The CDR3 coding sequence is TGTGCCAGCAGTGCAGGGGAAGAGACCCAGTACTTC.

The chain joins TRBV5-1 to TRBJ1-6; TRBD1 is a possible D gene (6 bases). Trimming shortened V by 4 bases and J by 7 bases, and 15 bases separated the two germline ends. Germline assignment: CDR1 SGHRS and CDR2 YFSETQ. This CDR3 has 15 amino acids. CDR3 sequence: CASSRTSQGNSPLHF. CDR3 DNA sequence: TGCGCCAGCAGCCGGACCTCCCAGGGGAATTCACCCCTCCACTTT.

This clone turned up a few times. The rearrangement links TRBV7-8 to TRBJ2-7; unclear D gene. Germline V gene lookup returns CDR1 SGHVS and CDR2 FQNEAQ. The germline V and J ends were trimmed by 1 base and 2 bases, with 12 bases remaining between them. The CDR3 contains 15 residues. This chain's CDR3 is CASSLDQPNTYEQYF. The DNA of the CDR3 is TGTGCCAGCAGCTTAGATCAACCTAATACCTACGAGCAGTACTTC.

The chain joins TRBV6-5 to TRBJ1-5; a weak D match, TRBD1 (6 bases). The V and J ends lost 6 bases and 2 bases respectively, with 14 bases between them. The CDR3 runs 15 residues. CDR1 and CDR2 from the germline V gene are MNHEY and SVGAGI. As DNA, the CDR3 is TGTGCCAGCAGACTAACAGGGACCGGCAATCAGCCCCAGCATTTT. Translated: CASRLTGTGNQPQHF.

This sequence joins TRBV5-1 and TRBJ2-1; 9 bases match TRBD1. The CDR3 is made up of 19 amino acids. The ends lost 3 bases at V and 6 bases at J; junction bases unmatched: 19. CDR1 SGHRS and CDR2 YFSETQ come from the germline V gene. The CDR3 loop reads CASSWMGPGTGTVGNEQFF. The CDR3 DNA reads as TGCGCCAGCAGCTGGATGGGTCCCGGGACAGGGACGGTCGGCAATGAGCAGTTCTTC. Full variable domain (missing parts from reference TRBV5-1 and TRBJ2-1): KAGVTQTPRYLIKTRGQQVTLSCSPISGHRSVSWYQQTPGQGLQFLFEYFSETQRNKGNFPGRFSGRQFSNSRSEMNVSTLELGDSALYLCASSWMGPGTGTVGNEQFFGPGTRLTVL.

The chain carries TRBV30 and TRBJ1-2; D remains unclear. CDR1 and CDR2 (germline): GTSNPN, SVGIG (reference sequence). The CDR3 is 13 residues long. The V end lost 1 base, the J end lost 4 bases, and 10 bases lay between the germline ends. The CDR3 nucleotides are TGTGCCTGGAGTGGAGAGGATCGCTATGGCTACACCTTC. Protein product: CAWSGEDRYGYTF.

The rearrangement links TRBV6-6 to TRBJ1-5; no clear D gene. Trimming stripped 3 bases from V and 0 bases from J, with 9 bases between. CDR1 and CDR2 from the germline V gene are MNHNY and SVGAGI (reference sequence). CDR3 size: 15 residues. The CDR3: CASSYSHYSNQPQHF. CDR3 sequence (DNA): TGTGCCAGCAGTTATTCACACTATAGCAATCAGCCCCAGCATTTT.

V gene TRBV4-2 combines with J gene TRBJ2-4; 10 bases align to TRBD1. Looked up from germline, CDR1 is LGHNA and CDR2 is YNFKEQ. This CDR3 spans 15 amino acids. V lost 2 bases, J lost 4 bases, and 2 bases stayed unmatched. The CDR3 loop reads CASSQKGQGKNIQYF. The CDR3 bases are TGTGCCAGCAGCCAAAAGGGACAGGGGAAAAACATTCAGTACTTC.